These 29 T cell receptor beta chains share one sample of origin, sequenced in a study of OX40 agonist ivuxolimab in advanced cancers. Profiling relied on immunoSEQ multiplex PCR, and the TCRdb table lists in-frame clones only, not all of them. The sample holds tens of thousands of clones; more than 75% are singletons and the top ten take 1.8%. Here the sequenced sample was CD4+ or CD8+ T cells sorted from blood, taken in a trial of the OX40 agonist ivuxolimab. The source of these receptors is an adult with an advanced solid tumor such as melanoma, head and neck, liver or kidney cancer.

A single count supports this clone. The chain uses TRBV19 and TRBJ2-5, with TRBD2 identical over 8 bases. The length of the CDR3 is 13 residues. J lost 3 bases, V lost 6 bases, and 3 bases had no gene match. Germline V gene sequence: CDR1 LNHDA, CDR2 SQIVND (reference sequence). This chain's CDR3 is CASRRGAKETQYF. The CDR3 coding sequence is TGTGCCAGTAGGCGGGGGGCCAAAGAGACCCAGTACTTC.

The chain couples TRBV7-8 to TRBJ1-4; D is possibly TRBD1 (5 bases). The length of the CDR3 is 15 residues. CDR1 and CDR2 from the germline V gene are SGHVS and FQNEAQ. Between the trimmed V and J ends, which lost 1 base and 8 bases, there was a span of 14 bases. CDR3 coding DNA: TGTGCCAGCAGCTTAGTCTACCAGGGAAGAGAAAAACTGTTTTTT. Encoded protein: CASSLVYQGREKLFF.

The chain combines TRBV7-9 with TRBJ1-4; D gene ambiguous. Germline lookup yields CDR1 SEHNR and CDR2 FQNEAQ (reference sequence). Trimming pared 6 bases from V and 6 bases from J, leaving 11 bases between. This CDR3 is 13 amino acids long. CDR3 in DNA: TGTGCCAGCAGTCCCCCGAGCGATGAAAAACTGTTTTTT. Amino acids: CASSPPSDEKLFF.

This chain connects TRBV11-3 to TRBJ2-2; the match to TRBD2 covers 10 bases. Germline-derived CDR1 and CDR2 are SGHNT and YENEEA. V shed 5 bases, J shed 5 bases, and the junction held 8 bases outside the gene matches. This CDR3 region has 16 residues. The CDR3 nucleotides read TGTGCCAGCAGCCCAGCCCCGGGACTAGCGACCGGGGAGCTGTTTTTT. Translated: CASSPAPGLATGELFF.

V is TRBV6-1 and J is TRBJ1-2; D call uncertain. The CDR3 is 13 amino acids. The V end was cut by 6 bases, the J end by 6 bases, with 14 bases between. Per germline, CDR1 MNHNS and CDR2 SASEGT. The CDR3 DNA reads TGTGCCAGCAGCCCAAGCCGGGAAGATGGCTACACCTTC. It is translated as CASSPSREDGYTF.

This chain joins TRBV5-4 and TRBJ2-3; D ambiguous. Trimming removed 4 bases from V and 0 bases from J, with 12 bases in between. This CDR3 contains 15 residues. Germline CDR1 is SGHNT and CDR2 is YYREEE (reference sequence). CDR3 loop: CASSLVSASTDTQYF. The CDR3 DNA sequence: TGTGCCAGCAGCCTCGTATCGGCTAGCACAGATACGCAGTATTTT.

The chain joins TRBV10-1 to TRBJ1-1; D remains ambiguous. There are 13 residues in the CDR3. Trimming pared 4 bases from V and 2 bases from J, leaving 8 bases between. Germline CDR1 and CDR2: WNHNN and SYGVQD (reference sequence). CDR3 protein: CASSGRINTEAFF. The DNA for the CDR3 is TGCGCCAGCAGTGGAAGGATCAACACTGAAGCTTTCTTT.

The chain recombines TRBV28 with TRBJ2-2; D is ambiguous. The germline V gene encodes CDR1 MDHEN and CDR2 SYDVKM. Trimming left V 5 bases short and J 2 bases short, with 3 bases between. CDR3 length: 12 residues. The CDR3 nucleotides are TGTGCCAGCAGTGGAAACACCGGGGAGCTGTTTTTT. Residues: CASSGNTGELFF.

The chain links TRBV7-9 to TRBJ2-5, with 9 bases lining up with TRBD1. The CDR3 is made up of 14 amino acids. Trimming cost V 6 bases and J 4 bases; bases outside gene matches: 6. Germline loops: CDR1 SEHNR, CDR2 FQNEAQ (reference sequence). The CDR3 here is CASRTGTGSETQYF. In nucleotides, the CDR3 is TGTGCCAGCAGAACCGGGACAGGGTCAGAGACCCAGTACTTC.

The V gene is TRBV11-2, the J gene TRBJ1-2; D possibly corresponds to TRBD1 (6 bases). V gave up 1 base and J gave up 4 bases, with 10 bases separating them. CDR3 length: 14 amino acids. Germline V CDR1 and CDR2: SGHAT, FQNNGV. The CDR3 DNA follows: TGTGCCAGCAGCTTAGTGCTGGGGGCCTATGGCTACACCTTC. Its translation: CASSLVLGAYGYTF.

The chain employs TRBV4-3 and TRBJ1-1, with D possibly being TRBD1 (6 bases). The CDR3 runs to 14 residues. With 4 bases removed from V and 1 base from J, the gap between germline ends came to 10 bases. CDR1 and CDR2 from the germline V gene are LGHNA and YSLEER. CDR3 region: CASSPGHPNTEAFF. The DNA for the CDR3 is TGCGCCAGCAGCCCGGGACACCCGAACACTGAAGCTTTCTTT.

The sample holds one count of this clone. The chain joins TRBV30 to TRBJ1-2, with 7 positions matching TRBD1. Losses at the gene ends were 1 base for V and 8 bases for J; bases not matched to a gene: 16. CDR3 length equals 16 residues. Germline lookup yields CDR1 GTSNPN and CDR2 SVGIG (reference sequence). In DNA form, the CDR3 reads TGTGCCTGGAGTGGGAGGGGGCAATCGGGAAGGAGAGGCTACACCTTC. This codes for CAWSGRGQSGRRGYTF.

J is TRBJ2-1 and V is TRBV21-1; the D segment call TRBD2 is taken from the table without a DNA check. TRBV21-1 is tagged as a pseudogene. CDR3 length: 12 residues. In nucleotides, the CDR3 is TGTGCCAGTCACGGGTGGGACAATGAGCAGTTCTTC. Encoded protein: CASHGWDNEQFF.

The chain links TRBV30 to TRBJ1-4; D call uncertain. CDR1 is GTSNPN and CDR2 is SVGIG in the germline V gene (reference sequence). CDR3 length: 13 amino acids. Trimming shortened V by 3 bases and J by 3 bases, and 8 bases separated the two germline ends. The CDR3 loop is CAWRPRANEKLFF. The CDR3, as DNA: TGTGCCTGGAGGCCGCGGGCTAATGAAAAACTGTTTTTT.

V is TRBV6-6 and J is TRBJ1-2, with 8 bases identical to TRBD1. Trimming took 6 bases from V and 4 from J; bases not matched to a gene: 10. Looked up from germline, CDR1 is MNHNY and CDR2 is SVGAGI (reference sequence). The CDR3 has 15 residues. This CDR3 reads CASRSQTGDGYGYTF. In nucleotides, the CDR3 is TGTGCCAGCAGGTCCCAGACAGGGGACGGCTATGGCTACACCTTC.

This chain joins TRBV5-1 and TRBJ2-3; D gene ambiguous. CDR3 size: 14 residues. Trimming left V 0 bases short and J 4 bases short, with 9 bases between. Germline CDR1 SGHRS, CDR2 YFSETQ. The CDR3 reads CASSLDRQSDTQYF. The DNA for the CDR3 is TGCGCCAGCAGCTTGGACAGACAATCAGATACGCAGTATTTT.

CDR3 sequence (DNA): TGTGCCAGCGGGGGGAGACAGAACTATGGCTACACCTTC. Amino acids: CASGGRQNYGYTF. This rearrangement joins TRBV6-5 to TRBJ1-2, with D tentatively TRBD1 (5 bases). CDR3 length: 13 amino acids. From germline, CDR1 is MNHEY and CDR2 SVGAGI. V lost 8 bases to trimming and J lost 2 bases, with 12 bases between them.

This clone was detected only a few times. V and J are TRBV11-2 and TRBJ1-1, with 8 bases lining up with TRBD1. Trimming removed 0 bases from V and 14 bases from J; junction bases left unmatched: 5. The CDR3 totals 12 residues. CDR1 SGHAT and CDR2 FQNNGV come from the germline V gene. This chain's CDR3 is CASSLDGQGLFF. The CDR3 DNA reads as TGTGCCAGCAGCTTAGATGGACAGGGTTTGTTCTTT.

The chain links TRBV18 to TRBJ2-1; TRBD2 aligns across 12 bases. The germline V gene has CDR1 KGHSH and CDR2 LQKENI. The CDR3 has 15 amino acids. The J segment lost 5 bases and the V segment lost 6 bases, leaving 5 bases of the junction unmatched. Here the CDR3 reads CASSQWTSGNNEQFF. In DNA, the CDR3 is TGTGCCAGCTCCCAATGGACTAGCGGGAACAATGAGCAGTTCTTC.

The chain is built from TRBV7-2 and TRBJ2-7; D ambiguous. The CDR3 is made up of 12 amino acids. Germline V CDR1 and CDR2: SGHTA, FQGNSA. Trimming stripped 6 bases from V and 6 bases from J, with 12 bases between. The chain's CDR3 is CASSLRRSEQYF. The DNA for the CDR3 is TGTGCCAGCAGTCTAAGGCGGAGCGAGCAGTACTTC. Based on the CDR3 plus reference TRBV7-2 and TRBJ2-7, the full variable domain is GAGVSQSPSNKVTEKGKDVELRCDPISGHTALYWYRQSLGQGLEFLIYFQGNSAPDKSGLPSDRFSAERTGGSVSTLTIQRTQQEDSAVYLCASSLRRSEQYFGPGTRLTVT.

This clone occurred once. The gene calls are TRBV9 and TRBJ2-5, with 8 bases identical to TRBD1. Per germline, CDR1 SGDLS and CDR2 YYNGEE. This CDR3 has 15 amino acids. After removal of 4 bases from V and 7 bases from J, the junction contained 12 bases not matched to a gene. The CDR3 coding sequence is TGTGCCAGCAGCAGGACGGGACAGGAGGGAGGGACCCAGTACTTC. Encoded protein: CASSRTGQEGGTQYF.

The V and J genes are TRBV2 and TRBJ1-2; 8 bases fit TRBD1. The germline V gene encodes CDR1 SNHLY and CDR2 FYNNEI. This CDR3 region has 14 residues. With 4 bases clipped from V and 4 bases from J, the junction kept 5 bases outside the gene matches. The CDR3 bases are TGTGCCAGCAGTGGGGGACAGGAAGTCTATGGCTACACCTTC. Protein sequence: CASSGGQEVYGYTF.

The V call is TRBV7-2, the J call TRBJ1-4, with D possibly matching TRBD1 (6 bases). Trimming took 5 bases from V and 0 from J, leaving 13 bases between them. CDR1 is SGHTA, CDR2 FQGNSA, per germline. CDR3 length: 16 residues. The CDR3 protein is CASSRDNGATNEKLFF. CDR3 DNA: TGTGCCAGCAGCAGGGACAATGGGGCAACTAATGAAAAACTGTTTTTT.

This clone was observed a single time. The chain carries TRBV19 and TRBJ1-1, with D unresolved. Trimming took off 3 bases at V and 9 bases at J, with 14 bases between the two ends. Germline values: CDR1 LNHDA, CDR2 SQIVND (reference sequence). This CDR3 comprises 13 residues. CDR3 residues: CASSIWREWKAFF. DNA for the CDR3: TGTGCCAGTAGTATTTGGCGGGAATGGAAAGCTTTCTTT.

The rearrangement uses TRBV11-3 and TRBJ2-3; 10 positions agree with TRBD2. J was trimmed by 6 bases and V by 5 bases; bases with no gene match: 8. The germline gives CDR1 SGHNT, CDR2 YENEEA. The CDR3 contains 15 residues. CDR3 DNA sequence: TGTGCCAGCAGCGCAGGCCTAGCGGGAGCCGATACGCAGTATTTT. Its translation is CASSAGLAGADTQYF.

The chain combines TRBV6-5 with TRBJ2-1, with 7 positions matching TRBD2. V lost 10 bases, J lost 3 bases, and 9 bases stayed unmatched. The CDR3 totals 14 residues. Germline V lookup: CDR1 MNHEY, CDR2 SVGAGI. The CDR3 DNA sequence: TGTGCCACTAAGAGCGGGGCGGACTACAATGAGCAGTTCTTC. As protein: CATKSGADYNEQFF.

This chain connects TRBV5-8 to TRBJ1-5; weak D call: TRBD1 (6 bases). From germline, CDR1 is SGHTS and CDR2 YDEGEE. Trimming removed 0 bases from V and 3 bases from J, with 16 bases in between. This CDR3 is built from 17 residues. The CDR3 DNA reads as TGTGCCAGCAGCTTGGAAGGTGGACAGCGCGTCAATCAGCCCCAGCATTTT. Translating gives CASSLEGGQRVNQPQHF.

The V call is TRBV5-5, the J call TRBJ2-3; no reliable D call. The CDR3 sequence is 14 residues long. The V and J ends lost 0 bases and 4 bases respectively, with 9 bases between them. Germline V gene sequence: CDR1 SGHKS, CDR2 YYEKEE (reference sequence). This chain's CDR3 is CASSLGPGADTQYF. CDR3 coding DNA: TGTGCCAGCAGCTTGGGACCCGGTGCAGATACGCAGTATTTT.

The rearrangement uses TRBV11-2 and TRBJ2-3; 8 bases agree with TRBD2. The CDR3 consists of 17 residues. Germline CDR1 and CDR2: SGHAT and FQNNGV. V gave up 0 bases and J gave up 3 bases; unmatched junction bases: 8. CDR3 protein: CASSLEAPGLGTDTQYF. Written as DNA, the CDR3 is TGTGCCAGCAGCTTAGAGGCCCCGGGACTAGGAACAGATACGCAGTATTTT.